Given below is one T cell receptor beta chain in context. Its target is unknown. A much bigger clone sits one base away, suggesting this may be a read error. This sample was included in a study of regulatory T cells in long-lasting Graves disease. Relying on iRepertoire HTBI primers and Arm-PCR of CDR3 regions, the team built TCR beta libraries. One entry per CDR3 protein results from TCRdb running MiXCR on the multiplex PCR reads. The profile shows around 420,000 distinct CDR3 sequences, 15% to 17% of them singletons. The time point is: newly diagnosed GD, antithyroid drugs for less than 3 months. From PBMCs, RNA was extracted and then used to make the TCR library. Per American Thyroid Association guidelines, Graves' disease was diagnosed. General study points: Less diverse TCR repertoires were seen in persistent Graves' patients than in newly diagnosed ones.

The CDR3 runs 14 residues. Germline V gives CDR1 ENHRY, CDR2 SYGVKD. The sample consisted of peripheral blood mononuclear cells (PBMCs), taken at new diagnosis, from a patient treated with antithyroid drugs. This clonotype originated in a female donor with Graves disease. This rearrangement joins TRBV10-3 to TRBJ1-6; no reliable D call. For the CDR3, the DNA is TGTGCCATCAGTGCCGGATTAGGGAATTCACCCCCCCACTTT. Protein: CAISAGLGNSPPHF.